This T cell receptor beta chain was found in a study of multiple sclerosis patients with progressive multifocal leukoencephalopathy. General study findings and limits: TRBV and TRBJ usage showed no common pattern when PML developed. In most PML patients, TRB repertoires appeared less diverse by entropy.

Time point specified: approximately 11 months of natalizumab therapy. The sample holds one count of this clone. Its specificity is unknown. Profiling relied on immunoSEQ multiplex PCR, and the TCRdb table lists in-frame clones only, not all of them. The sample has approximately 30,000 clones, around 87% seen once. The CDR3 covers 20 residues. Germline V gene lookup returns CDR1 PRHDT and CDR2 FYEKMQ (reference sequence). Trimming cost V 5 bases and J 1 base; bases outside gene matches: 14. This sequence was found in a human donor with multiple sclerosis. The rearrangement links TRBV13 to TRBJ2-2, with 12 bases matching TRBD2. The sample here was PBMCs, taken from a patient treated with natalizumab. For the CDR3, the DNA is TGTGCCAGCAGCGGACGCCTCGGACTAGCGGGGCTTAAGAACACCGGGGAGCTGTTTTTT. Translating it yields CASSGRLGLAGLKNTGELFF.